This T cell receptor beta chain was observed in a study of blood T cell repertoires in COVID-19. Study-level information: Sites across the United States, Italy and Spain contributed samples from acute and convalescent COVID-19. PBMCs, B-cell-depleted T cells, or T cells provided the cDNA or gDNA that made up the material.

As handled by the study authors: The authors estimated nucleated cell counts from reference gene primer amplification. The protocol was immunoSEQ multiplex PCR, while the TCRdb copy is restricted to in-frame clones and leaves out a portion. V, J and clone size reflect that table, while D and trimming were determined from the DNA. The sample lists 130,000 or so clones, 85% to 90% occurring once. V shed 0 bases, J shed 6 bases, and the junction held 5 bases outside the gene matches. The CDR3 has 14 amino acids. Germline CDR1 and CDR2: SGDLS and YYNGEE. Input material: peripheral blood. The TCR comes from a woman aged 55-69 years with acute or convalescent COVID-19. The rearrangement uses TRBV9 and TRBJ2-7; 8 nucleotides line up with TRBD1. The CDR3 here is CASSVGQGKAEQYF. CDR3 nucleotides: TGTGCCAGCAGCGTAGGACAGGGGAAGGCCGAGCAGTACTTC.